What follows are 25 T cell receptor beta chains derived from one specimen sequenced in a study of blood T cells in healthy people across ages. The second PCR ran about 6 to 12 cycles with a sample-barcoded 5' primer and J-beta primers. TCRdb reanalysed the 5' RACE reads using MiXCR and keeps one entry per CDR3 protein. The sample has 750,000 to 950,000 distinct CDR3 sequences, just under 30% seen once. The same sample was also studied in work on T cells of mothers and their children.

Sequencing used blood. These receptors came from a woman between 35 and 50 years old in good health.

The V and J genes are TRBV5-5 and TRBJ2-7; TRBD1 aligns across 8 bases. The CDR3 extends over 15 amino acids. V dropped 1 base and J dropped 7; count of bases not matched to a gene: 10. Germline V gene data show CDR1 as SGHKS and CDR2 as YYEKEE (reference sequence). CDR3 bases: TGTGCCAGCAGCTTGTATGGGCAGGGGGCTTGGGAGCAGTACTTC. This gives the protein CASSLYGQGAWEQYF.

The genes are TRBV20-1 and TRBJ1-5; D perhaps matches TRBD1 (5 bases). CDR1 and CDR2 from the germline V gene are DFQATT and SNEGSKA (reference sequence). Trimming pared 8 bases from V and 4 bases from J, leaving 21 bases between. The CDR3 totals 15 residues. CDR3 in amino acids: CSTLGGRGTNQPQHF. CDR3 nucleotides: TGCAGTACTCTGGGCGGTCGAGGGACGAATCAGCCCCAGCATTTT.

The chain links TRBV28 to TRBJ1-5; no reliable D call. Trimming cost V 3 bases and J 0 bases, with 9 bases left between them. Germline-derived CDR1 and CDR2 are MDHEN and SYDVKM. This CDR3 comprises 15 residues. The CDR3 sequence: CASSFLGVSNQPQHF. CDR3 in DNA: TGTGCCAGCAGTTTCCTCGGAGTTAGCAATCAGCCCCAGCATTTT.

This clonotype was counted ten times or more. The CDR3 region has the DNA TGTGCCAGCAGTTCTTACTCGTTCCGGGACAGCAGAGTCTATGGCTACACCTTC. It specifies CASSSYSFRDSRVYGYTF. This sequence joins TRBV28 and TRBJ1-2; 7 bases map to TRBD1. With V trimmed by 4 bases and J by 4 bases, 18 bases remained unmatched. This CDR3 has 18 residues. The germline gives CDR1 MDHEN, CDR2 SYDVKM.

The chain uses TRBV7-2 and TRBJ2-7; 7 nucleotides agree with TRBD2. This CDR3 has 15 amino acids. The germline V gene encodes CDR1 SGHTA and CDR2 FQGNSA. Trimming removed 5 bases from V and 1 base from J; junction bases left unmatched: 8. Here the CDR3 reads CASSPMGGTSYEQYF. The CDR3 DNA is TGTGCCAGCAGCCCAATGGGGGGGACTTCCTACGAGCAGTACTTC.

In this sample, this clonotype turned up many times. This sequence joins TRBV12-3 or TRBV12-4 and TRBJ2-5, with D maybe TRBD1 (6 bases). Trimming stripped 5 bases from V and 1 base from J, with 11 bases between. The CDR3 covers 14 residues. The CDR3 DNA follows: TGTGCCAGCAGTCCGGACAGCCTCCAAGAGACCCAGTACTTC. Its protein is CASSPDSLQETQYF.

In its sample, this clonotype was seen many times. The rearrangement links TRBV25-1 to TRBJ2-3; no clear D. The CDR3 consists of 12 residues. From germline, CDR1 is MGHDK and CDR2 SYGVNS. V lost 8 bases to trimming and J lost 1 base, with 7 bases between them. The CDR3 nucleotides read TGTGCCAGCTCAGCAGGCACAGATACGCAGTATTTT. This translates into CASSAGTDTQYF.

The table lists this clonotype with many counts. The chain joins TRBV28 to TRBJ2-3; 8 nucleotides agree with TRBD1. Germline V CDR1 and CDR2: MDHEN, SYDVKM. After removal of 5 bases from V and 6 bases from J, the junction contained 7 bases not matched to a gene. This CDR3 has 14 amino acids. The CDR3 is CASSPGTGADTQYF. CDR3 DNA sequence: TGTGCCAGCAGTCCCGGGACAGGTGCGGATACGCAGTATTTT.

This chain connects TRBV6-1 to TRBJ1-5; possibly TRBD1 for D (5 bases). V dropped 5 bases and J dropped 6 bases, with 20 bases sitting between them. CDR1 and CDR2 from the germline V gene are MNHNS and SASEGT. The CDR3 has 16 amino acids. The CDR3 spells CASSSVRAGSGQPQHF. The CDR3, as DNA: TGTGCCAGCAGTTCTGTCCGGGCAGGGAGTGGTCAGCCCCAGCATTTT.

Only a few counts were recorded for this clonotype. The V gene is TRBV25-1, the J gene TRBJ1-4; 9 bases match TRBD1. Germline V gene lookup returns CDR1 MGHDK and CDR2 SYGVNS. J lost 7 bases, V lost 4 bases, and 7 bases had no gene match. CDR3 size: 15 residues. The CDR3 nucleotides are TGTGCCAGCAGTGCAGGGACAGGGTGGTTTGAAAAACTGTTTTTT. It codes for CASSAGTGWFEKLFF.

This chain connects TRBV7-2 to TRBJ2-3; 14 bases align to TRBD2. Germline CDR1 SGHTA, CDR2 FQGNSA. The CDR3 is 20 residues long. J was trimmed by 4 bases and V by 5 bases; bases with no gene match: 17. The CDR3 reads CASSRTPTTSGGGRADTQYF. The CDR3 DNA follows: TGTGCCAGCAGCCGAACTCCTACGACTAGCGGGGGGGGGCGAGCAGATACGCAGTATTTT.

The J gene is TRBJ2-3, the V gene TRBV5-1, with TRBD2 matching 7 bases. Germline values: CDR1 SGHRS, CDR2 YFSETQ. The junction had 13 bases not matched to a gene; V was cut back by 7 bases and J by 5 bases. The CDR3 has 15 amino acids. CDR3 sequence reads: CASRTTSSPLDTQYF. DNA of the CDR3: TGCGCCAGCCGCACGACTAGCAGCCCCCTAGATACGCAGTATTTT.

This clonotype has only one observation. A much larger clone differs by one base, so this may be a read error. CDR3 region: CASSQVARRSSYDEQFF. The DNA for the CDR3 is TGCGCCAGCAGCCAAGTAGCCCGGCGGAGCTCCTACGATGAGCAGTTCTTC. The chain carries TRBV4-3 and TRBJ2-1; D is uncertain. The germline CDR1 and CDR2 sequences are LGHNA and YSLEER. The CDR3 runs 17 residues.

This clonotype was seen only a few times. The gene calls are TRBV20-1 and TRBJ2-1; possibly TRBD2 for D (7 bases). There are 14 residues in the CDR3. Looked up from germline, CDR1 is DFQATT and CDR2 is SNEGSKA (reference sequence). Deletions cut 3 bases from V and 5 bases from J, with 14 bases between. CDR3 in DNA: TGCAGTGCTAGGCGGGGGCGTGGGAACAATGAGCAGTTCTTC. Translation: CSARRGRGNNEQFF.

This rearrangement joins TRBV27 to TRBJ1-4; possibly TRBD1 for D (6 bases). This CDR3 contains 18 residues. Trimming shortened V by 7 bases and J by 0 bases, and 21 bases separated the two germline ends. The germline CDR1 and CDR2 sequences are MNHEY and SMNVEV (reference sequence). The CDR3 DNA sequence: TGTGCCAGCACATCTTTTTATAAGGGGGGCTCAACTAATGAAAAACTGTTTTTT. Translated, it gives CASTSFYKGGSTNEKLFF. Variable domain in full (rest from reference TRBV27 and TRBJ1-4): EAQVTQNPRYLITVTGKKLTVTCSQNMNHEYMSWYRQDPGLGLRQIYYSMNVEVTDKGDVPEGYKVSRKEKRNFPLILESPSPNQTSLYFCASTSFYKGGSTNEKLFFGSGTQLSVL.

The CDR3 protein is CASSLGLAVGELFF. CDR3 nucleotides: TGTGCCAGCAGCTTAGGACTAGCGGTCGGGGAGCTGTTTTTT. V gene TRBV7-2 combines with J gene TRBJ2-2, with 9 bases aligning to TRBD2. The CDR3 length is 14 residues. The V and J ends lost 1 base and 7 bases, in that order; junction bases with no gene match: 1. Germline V gene lookup returns CDR1 SGHTA and CDR2 FQGNSA.

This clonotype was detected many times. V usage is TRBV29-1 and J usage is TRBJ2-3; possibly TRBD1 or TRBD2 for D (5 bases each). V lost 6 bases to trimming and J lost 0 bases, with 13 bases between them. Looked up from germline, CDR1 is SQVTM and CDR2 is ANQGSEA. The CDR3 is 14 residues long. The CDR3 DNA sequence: TGCAGCGTGGGGGACGGAGCTAGCACAGATACGCAGTATTTT. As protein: CSVGDGASTDTQYF.

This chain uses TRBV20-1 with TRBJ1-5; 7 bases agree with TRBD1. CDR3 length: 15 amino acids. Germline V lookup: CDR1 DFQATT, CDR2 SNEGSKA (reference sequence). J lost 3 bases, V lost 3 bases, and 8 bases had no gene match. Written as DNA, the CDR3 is TGCAGTGCTAGGTTGGGACAGACGTACAATCAGCCCCAGCATTTT. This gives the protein CSARLGQTYNQPQHF.

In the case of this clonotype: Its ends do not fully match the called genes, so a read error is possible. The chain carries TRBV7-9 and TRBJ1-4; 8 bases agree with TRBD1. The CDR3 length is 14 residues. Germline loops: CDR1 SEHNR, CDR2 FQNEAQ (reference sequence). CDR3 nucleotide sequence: TGTACCAGCAGCCCTGGACAGGGCAACGAAAAACTGTTTTTT. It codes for CTSSPGQGNEKLFF. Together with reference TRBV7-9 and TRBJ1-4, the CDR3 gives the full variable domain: DTGVSQNPRHKITKRGQNVTFRCDPISEHNRLYWYRQTLGQGPEFLTYFQNEAQLEKSRLLSDRFSAERPKGSFSTLEIQRTEQGDSAMYLCTSSPGQGNEKLFFGSGTQLSVL.

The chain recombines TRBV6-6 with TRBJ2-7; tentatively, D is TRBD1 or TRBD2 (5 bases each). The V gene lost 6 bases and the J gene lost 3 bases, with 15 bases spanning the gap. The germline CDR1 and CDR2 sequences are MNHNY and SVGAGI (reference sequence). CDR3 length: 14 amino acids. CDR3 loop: CASRRGEGSYEQYF. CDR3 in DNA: TGTGCCAGCAGAAGGGGCGAGGGGAGCTACGAGCAGTACTTC.

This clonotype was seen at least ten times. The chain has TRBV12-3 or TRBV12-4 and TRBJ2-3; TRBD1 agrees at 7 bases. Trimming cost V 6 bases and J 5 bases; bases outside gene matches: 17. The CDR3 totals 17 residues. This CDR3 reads CASRSGTDILQEDTQYF. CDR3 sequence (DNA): TGTGCCAGCAGATCCGGGACAGACATACTCCAGGAAGATACGCAGTATTTT.

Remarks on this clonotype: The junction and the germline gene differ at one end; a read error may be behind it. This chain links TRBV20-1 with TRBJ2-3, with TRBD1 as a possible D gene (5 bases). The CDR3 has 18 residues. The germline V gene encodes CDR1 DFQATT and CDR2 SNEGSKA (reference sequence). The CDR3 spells CSARAYGGQRTGTNTQYF. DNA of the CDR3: TGCAGTGCTAGAGCCTACGGCGGACAACGAACTGGCACAAATACGCAGTATTTT.

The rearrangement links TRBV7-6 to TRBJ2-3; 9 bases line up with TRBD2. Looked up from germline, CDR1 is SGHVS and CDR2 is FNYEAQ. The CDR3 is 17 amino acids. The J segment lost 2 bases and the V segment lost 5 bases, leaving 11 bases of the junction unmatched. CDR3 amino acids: CASSQVGLAGNTDTQYF. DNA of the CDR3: TGTGCCAGCAGCCAGGTGGGCCTAGCGGGGAACACAGATACGCAGTATTTT.

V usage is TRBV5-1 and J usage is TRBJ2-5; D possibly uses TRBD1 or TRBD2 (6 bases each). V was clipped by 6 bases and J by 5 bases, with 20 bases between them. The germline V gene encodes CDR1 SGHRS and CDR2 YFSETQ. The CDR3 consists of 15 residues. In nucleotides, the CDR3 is TGCGCCAGCAACAAGAGGGGGGACCTGCGGGAGACCCAGTACTTC. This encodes CASNKRGDLRETQYF. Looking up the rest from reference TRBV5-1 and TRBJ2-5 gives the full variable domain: KAGVTQTPRYLIKTRGQQVTLSCSPISGHRSVSWYQQTPGQGLQFLFEYFSETQRNKGNFPGRFSGRQFSNSRSEMNVSTLELGDSALYLCASNKRGDLRETQYFGPGTRLLVL.

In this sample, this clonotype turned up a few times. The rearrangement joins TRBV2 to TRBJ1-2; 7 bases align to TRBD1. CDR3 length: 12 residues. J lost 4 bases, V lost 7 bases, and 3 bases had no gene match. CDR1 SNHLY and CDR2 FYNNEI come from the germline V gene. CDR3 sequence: CASKSGGYGYTF. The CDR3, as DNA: TGTGCCAGCAAATCAGGGGGCTATGGCTACACCTTC.